The TCR beta chain under discussion was sequenced for a study of Graves' ophthalmopathy and Graves' hyperthyroidism (dated by TCRdb to about 2018). For context, the study as a whole: Peripheral blood samples were taken at the time of initial diagnosis, before any treatment was given. To tell Graves' ophthalmopathy apart from Graves' hyperthyroidism, and to predict which patients would progress to ophthalmopathy, the study relied on TCR beta repertoire signatures. In total, approximately 130 blood samples were TCR-sequenced: 40 to 45 ophthalmopathy, over 70 hyperthyroidism and around 17 hyperthyroidism-to-ophthalmopathy patients. To explore V-J signatures that separate ophthalmopathy from hyperthyroidism, a discovery set of about a hundred patients was enrolled, consisting of about 43 with ophthalmopathy and about 60 with stable hyperthyroidism. For independent validation, a separate cohort was made up of about 18 hyperthyroidism patients plus 17 patients who later progressed from hyperthyroidism to ophthalmopathy. In several hyperthyroidism patients, the T-cell repertoire of thyroid tissue was compared with the T-cell repertoire of blood. After sampling, hyperthyroidism patients received methimazole starting at 30 mg daily, and ophthalmopathy patients received high-dose intravenous methylprednisolone. For training and testing, the approximately 92 patients in the discovery cohort were randomly divided in a 7:3 ratio.

There are many counts of this clonotype. No antigen is known for it. It has no much larger one-base neighbor in the sample; base qualities were not kept. For repertoire sequencing, the TCR beta CDR3 regions were amplified from RNA transcripts. A first-round RT-PCR used HTBI primers with the Qiagen OneStep RT-PCR kit, followed by a second-round multiplex PCR, size selection and purification. The libraries underwent paired-end sequencing with 100 bp reads on an Illumina HiSeq2000. On the authors' methods: SOAPnuke was used to process the reads, removing any read that contained adapters or uncalled bases, had a mean Phred below 15, or lacked an exact match to the constant primer or identifier. High-quality paired reads were merged with COPE v1.2.5. Clonotypes were defined as unique nucleotide sequences and were aligned to IMGT TRB V, D and J references using MiTCR v1.1. The analysis was limited to V-J combinations with a frequency above 0.0001, which together covered 99% to 99.2% of the repertoires. For each V-J combination, a TCR clonal expansion and chaos score was defined as F50 clonal expansion divided by the chaos observed in the TCRdist matrix. Welch's t-statistics and random forest were used to narrow the features down to approximately twelve V-J combinations, which were then fed into a naive Bayes classifier. The Morisita-Horn index was used to measure how similar the thyroid and blood repertoires were. TCRdb reprocessed the public reads (quality trimming at Q25 with fastp, clone calling with MiXCR) and kept in-frame beta chains. Records with the same CDR3 protein are collapsed into one entry carrying the most frequent genes and DNA. V and J calls and clone size were set by TCRdb, not the authors. In all, the sample holds fewer than 600,000 distinct CDR3 sequences, and over 13% of those were seen once. The ten largest make up 9.5% to 10% of the sample.

V and J are truncated by 8 bases and 5 bases respectively, leaving an intervening sequence of 15 bases. Inclusive of the bounding cysteine and phenylalanine, the CDR3 is 13 residues long. The only DNA kept is the CDR3, 39 bases in frame from the first base. As encoded in the germline V gene, CDR1 is SNHLY while CDR2 is FYNNEI. The full study reports these points: Sample size was not statistically predetermined, and group allocation was not concealed from the investigators. In cross-validation, the 13-signature model distinguished ophthalmopathy from stable hyperthyroidism with 85% to 90% sensitivity and roughly 81% specificity, and in the test set the corresponding values were roughly 80% and 76%. In validation, the model predicted ophthalmopathy progression with 70.59% sensitivity and 72% to 80% specificity; eleven to twelve predicted patients were CT-confirmed with GO in a median of about 7.1 months. Most expanded thyroid clonotypes with a frequency above 0.001 also appeared in blood, which suggests that blood repertoires may reflect the immune response in the thyroid.

Ophthalmopathy patients had moderately to severely active disease, Clinical Activity Score of at least 3, NOSPECS grade of at least 4, and disease duration under 3 months. Patients with other autoimmune diseases, uncontrolled infections, pregnancy or lactation were excluded. Clinical symptoms, serum thyroxine, TRAb, thyroid ultrasound and orbital computed tomography were used for diagnosis. Using Ficoll-Paque density gradient centrifugation, PBMCs were isolated from 9.5 to 10 ml of fresh peripheral blood. Trizol reagent was used to extract the total RNA, and its quality was then checked on an Agilent 2100 Bioanalyzer.

The rearrangement combines TRBV2 with TRBJ2-5; a tentative D match to TRBD2 spans 6 bases. The sequence was collected from a woman between 25 and 40 years old with Graves' ophthalmopathy. Donor details come from another sample of the same person, matched by shared clones. The sample consisted of blood. The CDR3 protein is CASWRGGTETQYF. The bases are TGTGCCAGCTGGCGGGGCGGTACTGAGACCCAGTACTTC.